Each of the 26 T cell receptor beta chains below was sequenced from the same sample in a study of shared clonotypes between healthy human individuals. Profiling relied on immunoSEQ multiplex PCR, and the TCRdb table lists in-frame clones only, not all of them. The sample lists some 470,000 clones, less than 80% seen once, with 10% to 15% in the top ten. Sequenced material: PBMCs. The source is a woman in her thirties or forties in good health. Some clones in this sample may be carry-over from other donors' samples.

This clone was detected only a few times. The chain employs TRBV28 and TRBJ1-2; the D gene is possibly TRBD1 (5 bases). V lost 6 bases and J 7 bases, leaving 6 bases between the germline ends. Germline CDR1 reads MDHEN; CDR2 reads SYDVKM. The CDR3 length is 10 residues. For the CDR3, the DNA is TGTGCCAGCAGGGGGCTTGGCTACACCTTC. Its protein is CASRGLGYTF.

The chain uses TRBV28 and TRBJ2-4; TRBD2 matches at 8 bases. Germline assignment: CDR1 MDHEN and CDR2 SYDVKM. CDR3 length: 15 residues. V dropped 8 bases and J dropped 0; count of bases not matched to a gene: 6. The DNA for the CDR3 is TGTGCCAGCGGGACGGGAGGGTTAGCCAAAAACATTCAGTACTTC. This sequence encodes CASGTGGLAKNIQYF.

The chain couples TRBV15 to TRBJ1-2; D is undetermined. This CDR3 is built from 13 residues. The V gene's germline CDR1 is LNHNV and CDR2 YYDKDF (reference sequence). Between the trimmed V and J ends, which lost 0 bases and 8 bases, there was a span of 10 bases. CDR3: CATSREINGGYTF. The CDR3 DNA is TGTGCCACCAGCAGAGAAATTAACGGAGGCTACACCTTC.

In the case of this clone: This CDR3 is also generated by other DNA sequences in the sample. The chain is built from TRBV9 and TRBJ1-6; 8 bases are shared with TRBD1. V was pared by 2 bases and J by 10 bases, with 11 bases of the junction left unmatched. Germline assignment: CDR1 SGDLS and CDR2 YYNGEE. The CDR3 has 16 amino acids. The CDR3 DNA reads as TGTGCCAGCAGCGTCTACTCTGGACAGGGAGAGTCACCCCTCCACTTT. Its translation: CASSVYSGQGESPLHF.

Concerning this clone: Within the sample, other DNA sequences also encode this same CDR3. This chain uses TRBV30 with TRBJ2-3; D is unresolved. From germline, CDR1 is GTSNPN and CDR2 SVGIG (reference sequence). Between the trimmed V and J ends, which lost 4 bases and 0 bases, there was a span of 5 bases. The CDR3 runs to 12 residues. CDR3 sequence (DNA): TGTGCCTGGACTCCTAGCACAGATACGCAGTATTTT. Translation gives CAWTPSTDTQYF.

CDR3 sequence (DNA): TGTGCCAGTAGTATGTGGGTAACTGTGCCCAATGAGCAGTTCTTC. Its protein product is CASSMWVTVPNEQFF. The chain is built from TRBV19 and TRBJ2-1; D uncertain. The V end lost 3 bases, the J end lost 6 bases, and 15 bases lay between the germline ends. The CDR3 length is 15 residues. From germline, CDR1 is LNHDA and CDR2 SQIVND (reference sequence).

The chain uses TRBV27 and TRBJ2-7, with D tentatively TRBD2 (6 bases). The V end lost 3 bases, the J end lost 3 bases, and 12 bases lay between the germline ends. The CDR3 loop spans 14 amino acids. Looked up from germline, CDR1 is MNHEY and CDR2 is SMNVEV (reference sequence). CDR3: CASSFRGTLYEQYF. The CDR3 DNA sequence: TGTGCCAGCAGTTTTCGGGGGACCCTCTACGAGCAGTACTTC.

V usage is TRBV28 and J usage is TRBJ2-7; TRBD2 is a possible D gene (5 bases). The CDR3 length is 13 residues. The V gene's germline CDR1 is MDHEN and CDR2 SYDVKM. Deletions cut 5 bases from V and 2 bases from J, with 10 bases between. CDR3 DNA: TGTGCCAGCAGTCGGACTCCTACCTACGAGCAGTACTTC. Encoded protein: CASSRTPTYEQYF.

This CDR3 is CAWSVSPDTEAFF. CDR3 coding DNA: TGTGCCTGGAGTGTATCCCCCGACACTGAAGCTTTCTTT. The rearrangement joins TRBV30 to TRBJ1-1; D is ambiguous. The germline gives CDR1 GTSNPN, CDR2 SVGIG (reference sequence). This CDR3 contains 13 residues. The ends were cut back, 0 bases at V and 3 bases at J, with 8 bases in the middle. The full variable domain, with the rest looked up from reference TRBV30 and TRBJ1-1, is SQTIHQWPATLVQPVGSPLSLECTVEGTSNPNLYWYRQAAGRGLQLLFYSVGIGQISSEVPQNLSASRPQDRQFILSSKKLLLSDSGFYLCAWSVSPDTEAFFGQGTRLTVV.

This clone has only a few counts. The CDR3 spells CASSLAPGPHIQPGELFF. CDR3 in DNA: TGTGCCAGCAGCTTAGCCCCGGGACCCCATATTCAACCCGGGGAGCTGTTTTTT. The V gene is TRBV7-2, the J gene TRBJ2-2; possibly TRBD1 or TRBD2 for D (5 bases each). The CDR3 has 18 amino acids. Germline CDR1 reads SGHTA; CDR2 reads FQGNSA. Trimming shortened V by 0 bases and J by 6 bases, and 20 bases separated the two germline ends.

The chain combines TRBV28 with TRBJ2-1; D might be TRBD1 (6 bases). Germline values: CDR1 MDHEN, CDR2 SYDVKM. The length of the CDR3 is 15 residues. Deletions cut 6 bases from V and 0 bases from J, with 12 bases between. This CDR3 reads CASRGTTRSYNEQFF. The CDR3, as DNA: TGTGCCAGCAGAGGGACAACCCGCTCCTACAATGAGCAGTTCTTC.

The chain has TRBV2 and TRBJ2-5; 9 bases fit TRBD1. CDR1 is SNHLY and CDR2 is FYNNEI in the germline V gene. The CDR3 runs 14 residues. The junction had 2 bases not matched to a gene; V was cut back by 5 bases and J by 1 base. CDR3 in amino acids: CASSQTGGQETQYF. The CDR3 coding sequence is TGTGCCAGCAGTCAGACAGGGGGCCAAGAGACCCAGTACTTC. Full variable domain (rest looked up from reference TRBV2 and TRBJ2-5): EPEVTQTPSHQVTQMGQEVILRCVPISNHLYFYWYRQILGQKVEFLVSFYNNEISEKSEIFDDQFSVERPDGSNFTLKIRSTKLEDSAMYFCASSQTGGQETQYFGPGTRLLVL.

The rearrangement uses TRBV7-9 and TRBJ2-1; TRBD2 matches at 14 bases. CDR3 length: 15 residues. Germline values: CDR1 SEHNR, CDR2 FQNEAQ (reference sequence). Unmatched junction bases numbered 6, after V lost 5 bases and J lost 9 bases. The CDR3 here is CASSRLAGGPTEQFF. The CDR3 region has the DNA TGTGCCAGCAGCCGACTAGCGGGAGGGCCGACTGAGCAGTTCTTC.

The chain couples TRBV2 to TRBJ2-2, with no clear D. V was shortened by 7 bases and J by 5 bases, with 8 bases between the two germline ends. Germline loops: CDR1 SNHLY, CDR2 FYNNEI. This CDR3 comprises 12 residues. CDR3 DNA sequence: TGTGCCAGCACCCCAGGTACCGGGGAGCTGTTTTTT. Translated: CASTPGTGELFF.

This clone has more than one count but fewer than ten. This sequence joins TRBV15 and TRBJ2-7, with D possibly matching TRBD2 (5 bases). V was trimmed by 8 bases and J by 3 bases, leaving 11 bases between them. The CDR3 is 12 amino acids. Germline CDR1 is LNHNV and CDR2 is YYDKDF (reference sequence). CDR3 in amino acids: CATSPGIYEQYF. Written as DNA, the CDR3 is TGTGCCACCTCCCCCGGGATCTACGAGCAGTACTTC.

The chain combines TRBV7-9 with TRBJ2-1; 8 bases align to TRBD2. The CDR3 runs 12 residues. Germline V gene lookup returns CDR1 SEHNR and CDR2 FQNEAQ (reference sequence). V dropped 5 bases and J dropped 14; count of bases not matched to a gene: 8. The CDR3 region has the DNA TGTGCCAGCAGCCTTACTGTAGCGGGGAAGTTCTTC. Protein: CASSLTVAGKFF.

V gene TRBV28 combines with J gene TRBJ2-2, with TRBD1 as a possible D gene (5 bases). Trimming stripped 3 bases from V and 6 bases from J, with 14 bases between. The CDR3 is 15 amino acids. From germline, CDR1 is MDHEN and CDR2 SYDVKM. The CDR3 nucleotides read TGTGCCAGCAGTTTCGGCCAGGGTATCTCCGGGGAGCTGTTTTTT. It encodes CASSFGQGISGELFF.

This clone was observed a few times. The chain recombines TRBV10-2 with TRBJ1-3; no clear D gene. The CDR3 length is 16 residues. CDR1 WSHSY and CDR2 SAAADI come from the germline V gene. Trimming shortened V by 0 bases and J by 3 bases, and 12 bases separated the two germline ends. The CDR3 protein is CASSESGGWNGNTIYF. In DNA, the CDR3 is TGCGCCAGCAGTGAGTCAGGAGGCTGGAATGGAAACACCATATATTTT.

About this clone: This same CDR3 is encoded by further DNA sequences in the sample. The chain carries TRBV11-3 and TRBJ1-1, with D unresolved. The V gene's germline CDR1 is SGHNT and CDR2 YENEEA. Trimming cost V 5 bases and J 0 bases, with 7 bases left between them. The CDR3 has 13 residues. The CDR3 nucleotides read TGTGCCAGCAGCCTCGGGGTGAACACTGAAGCTTTCTTT. Translation: CASSLGVNTEAFF.

The V call is TRBV5-6, the J call TRBJ2-7; 12 positions match TRBD2. V trimming: 4 bases; J trimming: 6 bases; junction bases outside the gene matches: 5. Germline CDR1 is SGHDT and CDR2 is YYEEEE. The CDR3 extends over 14 amino acids. CDR3 in DNA: TGTGCCAGCAGCATCCTAGCGGGAGGGACCGAGCAGTACTTC. Translated, it gives CASSILAGGTEQYF.

This sequence joins TRBV5-1 and TRBJ2-1, with D perhaps TRBD1 (6 bases). V lost 4 bases and J 8 bases, leaving 10 bases between the germline ends. CDR1 and CDR2 (germline): SGHRS, YFSETQ. This CDR3 has 12 amino acids. Written as DNA, the CDR3 is TGCGCCAGCAGCCGACAGGTCCATGAGCAGTTCTTC. This encodes CASSRQVHEQFF.

This clone was seen more than once but under ten times. A read error is possible here, since a much larger clone lies one base away. The rearrangement uses TRBV5-5 and TRBJ2-2; 11 bases fit TRBD2. The germline CDR1 and CDR2 sequences are SGHKS and YYEKEE (reference sequence). J was trimmed by 12 bases and V by 0 bases; bases with no gene match: 10. The CDR3 has 16 amino acids. DNA for the CDR3: TGTGCCAGCAGCTTGGAACTAGCGGGAGTATTTGGGAAGCTGTTTTTT. Protein sequence: CASSLELAGVFGKLFF.

The count of this clone is one. V and J are TRBV29-1 and TRBJ2-1; 7 nucleotides line up with TRBD2. The CDR3 sequence is 15 residues long. From germline, CDR1 is SQVTM and CDR2 ANQGSEA. With 4 bases clipped from V and 6 bases from J, the junction kept 12 bases outside the gene matches. CDR3 DNA: TGCAGCGTTGCGCAAAACCCCGGGACTACCAATGAGCAGTTCTTC. It translates to CSVAQNPGTTNEQFF.

Note on this clone: Given a far larger clone just one base away, this is likely a sequencing read error. Other DNA sequences in this specimen translate into the identical CDR3. V gene TRBV7-8 combines with J gene TRBJ1-2, with a possible D match to TRBD1 (6 bases). CDR1 and CDR2 from the germline V gene are SGHVS and FQNEAQ. The CDR3 length is 12 residues. This CDR3 reads CASSLAGQGYTF. CDR3 bases: TGCGCCAGCAGCTTAGCAGGACAGGGCTACACCTTC.

V gene TRBV30 combines with J gene TRBJ1-6; weak D call: TRBD1 (6 bases). CDR3 size: 16 residues. Germline V gene data show CDR1 as GTSNPN and CDR2 as SVGIG (reference sequence). Trimming left V 0 bases short and J 2 bases short, with 11 bases between. The CDR3 spells CAWSVRGAAYNSPLHF. The CDR3 region has the DNA TGTGCCTGGAGTGTACGGGGGGCTGCCTATAATTCACCCCTCCACTTT.

The V gene is TRBV7-3, the J gene TRBJ2-7; 7 positions match TRBD2. V trimming: 5 bases; J trimming: 2 bases; junction bases outside the gene matches: 6. The CDR3 sequence is 14 residues long. Germline V lookup: CDR1 SGHTA, CDR2 FQGTGA. CDR3 DNA: TGTGCCAGCAGCCGAAGCGGGAAGACCTACGAGCAGTACTTC. Residues: CASSRSGKTYEQYF.